The 3 T cell receptor beta chains below come from one sample, sequenced in a study of T cells expressing NK-cell markers. TCRdb reprocessed the 5' RACE reads; each CDR3 protein has one entry and no DNA is given. The sample table sets out under 600,000 distinct CDR3 sequences. What was sequenced was blood T cells: a sorted CD56 or NKG2C T cell subset, CD4+ or CD8+ T cells, or bulk PBMC T cells (not recorded which). All receptors come from a woman between 50 and 59 years old in good health.

The chain uses TRBV20-1 and TRBJ2-3; TCRdb gives TRBD2 as the D gene, but with no DNA this cannot be confirmed. The V gene's germline CDR1 is DFQATT and CDR2 SNEGSKA (reference sequence). This CDR3 region has 16 residues. CDR3: CSAPEGAGAVADTQYF.

V usage is TRBV5-1 and J usage is TRBJ2-1; the D call of TRBD1 rests on TCRdb alone, since no DNA is present to check it. The CDR3 covers 17 residues. Germline values: CDR1 SGHRS, CDR2 YFSETQ. This CDR3 is CASSSVPGLSSYNEQFF.

The chain uses TRBV12-3 or TRBV12-4 and TRBJ1-1. The CDR3 is 12 residues long. CDR3 sequence: CASRGGLKEAFF.